The 30 T cell receptor beta chains reported below all come from one sample, sequenced in a study of CD8+ T cells in alopecia areata listed by TCRdb under 2018. The library was built by means of the immunoSEQ multiplex PCR assay. RNA was extracted from all samples and reverse transcribed into cDNA, which served as template for TCR sequencing. TCRdb obtained this table from immuneACCESS and retained in-frame rearrangements with V and J assigned. These tables miss some clones; where compared with another copy, unresolved V genes account for less than half of the shortfall, and the remainder is unexplained. The table for this sample lists 90,000 or so clones; roughly 47% of them were counted only once. In total, the top ten clones hold 15% to 20% of the sample. The time point label here, explained by the study, means: roughly 26 weeks on oral tofacitinib. The sample's treatment or condition, from its label and the paper: oral pan-JAK inhibitor, 5-10 mg twice daily.

This specimen consisted of CD8+ T cells sorted from blood, obtained at week 24, from a patient treated with tofacitinib. The receptors stem from a human donor with alopecia areata.

This chain uses TRBV11-2 with TRBJ2-7, with D tentatively TRBD1 (6 bases). Deletions cut 5 bases from V and 9 bases from J, with 11 bases between. The CDR3 totals 11 residues. CDR1 is SGHAT, CDR2 FQNNGV, per germline. This CDR3 is CASSTTGLQYF. CDR3 in DNA: TGTGCCAGCAGCACCACAGGGTTGCAGTACTTC.

The chain joins TRBV4-1 to TRBJ2-5; the D is unclear. Trimming removed 3 bases at V and 1 base at J, with 3 bases between. The length of the CDR3 is 12 residues. Looked up from germline, CDR1 is MGHRA and CDR2 is YSYEKL. This chain's CDR3 is CASSQTQETQYF. The CDR3 nucleotides are TGCGCCAGCAGCCAGACCCAAGAGACCCAGTACTTC.

CDR3 residues: CASKLRGQINYGYTF. CDR3 bases: TGTGCCAGCAAACTCCGGGGACAGATTAACTATGGCTACACCTTC. V is TRBV27 and J is TRBJ1-2; 7 nucleotides align to TRBD1. J gave up 1 base and V 7 bases, and 9 bases lay outside the gene matches. Germline CDR1 and CDR2: MNHEY and SMNVEV (reference sequence). The length of the CDR3 is 15 residues.

This clone appeared a few times. The chain couples TRBV5-1 to TRBJ2-2; no definite D call. The germline V gene has CDR1 SGHRS and CDR2 YFSETQ. The CDR3 has 15 residues. The V end lost 1 base, the J end lost 4 bases, and 11 bases lay between the germline ends. The CDR3 bases are TGCGCCAGCAGCTTGAAACCGGGTTCCACCGGGGAGCTGTTTTTT. The encoded protein is CASSLKPGSTGELFF.

This clone appeared a few times. The chain links TRBV5-1 to TRBJ2-7; a weak D match, TRBD2 (5 bases). The CDR3 runs to 14 residues. V was shortened by 3 bases and J by 0 bases, with 10 bases between the two germline ends. CDR1 SGHRS and CDR2 YFSETQ come from the germline V gene. As DNA, the CDR3 is TGCGCCAGCAGCTCCGGACTGGACTCCTACGAGCAGTACTTC. This codes for CASSSGLDSYEQYF.

The chain links TRBV27 to TRBJ2-7; 9 bases agree with TRBD1. This CDR3 is built from 16 residues. Looked up from germline, CDR1 is MNHEY and CDR2 is SMNVEV (reference sequence). V shed 3 bases, J shed 3 bases, and the junction held 9 bases outside the gene matches. The CDR3 DNA sequence: TGTGCCAGCAGTTTGTCCGGGACAGGGCCTTTCTACGAGCAGTACTTC. Protein: CASSLSGTGPFYEQYF.

This clone has just a few counts. This chain joins TRBV15 and TRBJ2-6, with D possibly being TRBD1 (5 bases). CDR1 is LNHNV, CDR2 YYDKDF, per germline (reference sequence). The ends were cut back, 1 base at V and 1 base at J, with 11 bases in the middle. This CDR3 region has 17 residues. CDR3 DNA: TGTGCCACCAGCAGAGCTCCAAGGGGTTCTGGGGCCAACGTCCTGACTTTC. Translating it yields CATSRAPRGSGANVLTF.

The gene calls are TRBV6-6 and TRBJ2-7; 12 bases fit TRBD2. The CDR3 length is 16 residues. Trimming removed 5 bases from V and 7 bases from J; junction bases left unmatched: 12. Germline V gene data show CDR1 as MNHNY and CDR2 as SVGAGI (reference sequence). The CDR3 is CASSRRLAGVAEEQYF. The CDR3 bases are TGTGCCAGCAGTCGGCGACTAGCGGGAGTTGCGGAAGAGCAGTACTTC.

The chain links TRBV4-1 to TRBJ1-2, with D possibly matching TRBD1 (5 bases). From germline, CDR1 is MGHRA and CDR2 YSYEKL. V lost 2 bases to trimming and J lost 0 bases, with 7 bases between them. The CDR3 loop spans 14 amino acids. This CDR3 is CASSQRGSNYGYTF. CDR3 nucleotide sequence: TGCGCCAGCAGCCAACGGGGCTCTAACTATGGCTACACCTTC.

This clone was found a few times. This chain links TRBV30 with TRBJ2-1; D uncertain. Germline lookup yields CDR1 GTSNPN and CDR2 SVGIG (reference sequence). V lost 2 bases to trimming and J lost 8 bases, with 13 bases between them. CDR3 length equals 13 residues. CDR3: CAWSLSSVDEQFF. The DNA for the CDR3 is TGTGCCTGGAGTCTGTCGAGTGTGGATGAGCAGTTCTTC.

The genes are TRBV14 and TRBJ2-1; 7 bases fit TRBD2. With V trimmed by 6 bases and J by 6 bases, 8 bases remained unmatched. There are 14 residues in the CDR3. From germline, CDR1 is SGHDN and CDR2 FVKESK. Here the CDR3 reads CASSPSGGANEQFF. CDR3 nucleotide sequence: TGTGCCAGCAGTCCTAGCGGCGGGGCCAATGAGCAGTTCTTC.

A single count supports this clone. The chain recombines TRBV5-1 with TRBJ2-7; TRBD1 matches 9 bases. This CDR3 spans 15 amino acids. V was pared by 4 bases and J by 3 bases, with 8 bases of the junction left unmatched. CDR1 and CDR2 (germline): SGHRS, YFSETQ. The CDR3: CASSPGTGKSYEQYF. The CDR3 DNA reads as TGCGCCAGCAGCCCTGGGACAGGGAAGAGCTACGAGCAGTACTTC.

The V call is TRBV19, the J call TRBJ1-1, with 8 nucleotides matching TRBD1. Looked up from germline, CDR1 is LNHDA and CDR2 is SQIVND (reference sequence). This CDR3 contains 14 residues. Losses at the gene ends were 7 bases for V and 4 bases for J; bases not matched to a gene: 8. CDR3 in DNA: TGTGCCAGTACCCTCGGACAGGGAACCACTGAAGCTTTCTTT. Translating it yields CASTLGQGTTEAFF. Full variable domain (missing parts from reference TRBV19 and TRBJ1-1): DGGITQSPKYLFRKEGQNVTLSCEQNLNHDAMYWYRQDPGQGLRLIYYSQIVNDFQKGDIAEGYSVSREKKESFPLTVTSAQKNPTAFYLCASTLGQGTTEAFFGQGTRLTVV.

This rearrangement joins TRBV7-8 to TRBJ1-5; D not certain. Per germline, CDR1 SGHVS and CDR2 FQNEAQ. Trimming shortened V by 1 base and J by 1 base, and 14 bases separated the two germline ends. The CDR3 extends over 17 amino acids. The CDR3 reads CASSLVGLIKSNQPQHF. The CDR3 DNA reads as TGTGCCAGCAGCTTAGTAGGGCTCATAAAGAGCAATCAGCCCCAGCATTTT.

The CDR3: CASSQENLKGSAYNEQFF. CDR3 coding DNA: TGCGCCAGCAGCCAAGAAAACCTGAAAGGGAGCGCCTACAATGAGCAGTTCTTC. The chain is built from TRBV4-1 and TRBJ2-1, with D maybe TRBD2 (5 bases). Germline assignment: CDR1 MGHRA and CDR2 YSYEKL. V dropped 0 bases and J dropped 2 bases, with 17 bases sitting between them. The CDR3 runs 18 residues.

This chain joins TRBV4-3 and TRBJ2-5, with D possibly TRBD1 on 6 matching bases. CDR3 length: 16 amino acids. CDR1 LGHNA and CDR2 YSLEER come from the germline V gene. Trimming shortened V by 0 bases and J by 4 bases, and 15 bases separated the two germline ends. DNA for the CDR3: TGCGCCAGCAGCCAAGAGCATCAGGGGATACGAGAGACCCAGTACTTC. It encodes CASSQEHQGIRETQYF.

This sequence joins TRBV7-2 and TRBJ2-1; D unclear. The CDR3 runs 14 residues. Trimming cost V 3 bases and J 8 bases, with 14 bases left between them. The germline gives CDR1 SGHTA, CDR2 FQGNSA. CDR3 nucleotide sequence: TGTGCCAGCAGCTTTCGGGTAGCTGGCGATGAGCAGTTCTTC. As protein: CASSFRVAGDEQFF.

This clone was detected a few times. CDR3 DNA: TGCAGCGTGACCCTGGATGGGGCGAACACTGAAGCTTTCTTT. This encodes CSVTLDGANTEAFF. The rearrangement uses TRBV29-1 and TRBJ1-1, with D perhaps TRBD1 (5 bases). Germline assignment: CDR1 SQVTM and CDR2 ANQGSEA. Trimming removed 6 bases at V and 1 base at J, with 15 bases between. This CDR3 is 14 amino acids long.

A few counts support this clone. The chain joins TRBV4-1 to TRBJ2-3; no clear D. CDR3 length: 14 residues. With 4 bases removed from V and 0 bases from J, the gap between germline ends came to 8 bases. CDR1 and CDR2 from the germline V gene are MGHRA and YSYEKL. This CDR3 reads CASSRVLSTDTQYF. The CDR3 DNA is TGCGCCAGCAGCCGAGTTTTAAGCACAGATACGCAGTATTTT.

The chain recombines TRBV7-6 with TRBJ2-7; maybe TRBD2 (6 bases). Germline assignment: CDR1 SGHVS and CDR2 FNYEAQ. V was clipped by 2 bases and J by 7 bases, with 12 bases between them. There are 13 residues in the CDR3. The CDR3 bases are TGTGCCAGCAGCTTAAAGACAGCGGGTGAGCAGTACTTC. Protein sequence: CASSLKTAGEQYF.

The chain links TRBV29-1 to TRBJ2-2; 7 nucleotides match TRBD1. The CDR3 has 15 amino acids. Germline V CDR1 and CDR2: SQVTM, ANQGSEA. The J segment lost 4 bases and the V segment lost 1 base, leaving 6 bases of the junction unmatched. The CDR3 DNA is TGCAGCGTTGAAGTAAGGGGACAGCTCACCGGGGAGCTGTTTTTT. It translates to CSVEVRGQLTGELFF.

This clone turned up a few times. J is TRBJ2-7 and V is TRBV29-1; maybe TRBD2 (6 bases). Trimming removed 6 bases at V and 4 bases at J, with 13 bases between. This CDR3 comprises 12 residues. The germline CDR1 and CDR2 sequences are SQVTM and ANQGSEA. As DNA, the CDR3 is TGCAGCGTGCGGGGCCAGTTATACGAGCAGTACTTC. This codes for CSVRGQLYEQYF.

The CDR3 DNA reads as TGTGCCAGCAGCTTAGGGACTAGTGCCTACGAGCAGTACTTC. Encoded protein: CASSLGTSAYEQYF. The chain employs TRBV7-6 and TRBJ2-7; 7 bases map to TRBD2. The CDR3 totals 14 residues. Germline V gene data show CDR1 as SGHVS and CDR2 as FNYEAQ. With V trimmed by 1 base and J by 2 bases, 2 bases remained unmatched.

This clone has only a few counts. This chain connects TRBV7-9 to TRBJ2-5; no definite D call. Per the germline V gene, CDR1 is SEHNR and CDR2 is FQNEAQ (reference sequence). This CDR3 contains 15 residues. V was trimmed by 2 bases and J by 2 bases, leaving 12 bases between them. In DNA form, the CDR3 reads TGTGCCAGCAGCTTATTACTCCTGGGACAAGAGACCCAGTACTTC. This translates into CASSLLLLGQETQYF.

The chain has TRBV4-1 and TRBJ2-1; 10 positions match TRBD2. The CDR3 extends over 15 amino acids. Germline assignment: CDR1 MGHRA and CDR2 YSYEKL. Losses at the gene ends were 4 bases for V and 7 bases for J; bases not matched to a gene: 7. This CDR3 reads CASSRVAGGGNEQFF. DNA of the CDR3: TGCGCCAGCAGCCGCGTAGCGGGAGGAGGGAATGAGCAGTTCTTC.

The rearrangement joins TRBV27 to TRBJ2-1; no clear D gene. Germline CDR1 is MNHEY and CDR2 is SMNVEV (reference sequence). The CDR3 loop spans 15 amino acids. The V end lost 2 bases, the J end lost 2 bases, and 10 bases lay between the germline ends. The CDR3 reads CASSLGVIPYNEQFF. The CDR3 region has the DNA TGTGCCAGCAGTTTAGGGGTAATACCCTACAATGAGCAGTTCTTC.

This clone was counted only a few times. The chain recombines TRBV29-1 with TRBJ2-2; D is perhaps TRBD1 (6 bases). Trimming removed 2 bases from V and 6 bases from J, with 10 bases in between. CDR1 and CDR2 from the germline V gene are SQVTM and ANQGSEA. The CDR3 extends over 13 amino acids. As DNA, the CDR3 is TGCAGCGTTGAACAGGGGCGGCCCGGGGAGCTGTTTTTT. Protein product: CSVEQGRPGELFF.

There are a few counts of this clone. Other nucleotide sequences in the sample specify the same CDR3. This chain links TRBV6-6 with TRBJ1-2; no clear D gene. Germline V gene sequence: CDR1 MNHNY, CDR2 SVGAGI (reference sequence). The CDR3 covers 13 residues. Trimming shortened V by 1 base and J by 6 bases, and 9 bases separated the two germline ends. The CDR3, as DNA: TGTGCCAGCAGTTACTTGGACGGAGATGGCTACACCTTC. It encodes CASSYLDGDGYTF.

The chain combines TRBV29-1 with TRBJ1-2; D is undetermined. The CDR3 extends over 15 amino acids. V was trimmed by 4 bases and J by 6 bases, leaving 21 bases between them. The germline CDR1 and CDR2 sequences are SQVTM and ANQGSEA. CDR3 DNA: TGCAGCGTTGTCGGAGGGCAGACGCAAAAAAATGGCTACACCTTC. As protein: CSVVGGQTQKNGYTF.

The V call is TRBV4-1, the J call TRBJ2-5; D gene ambiguous. Deletions cut 1 base from V and 2 bases from J, with 8 bases between. Germline lookup yields CDR1 MGHRA and CDR2 YSYEKL. The CDR3 has 14 residues. Written as DNA, the CDR3 is TGCGCCAGCAGCCAAGCGGGCAGGCAAGAGACCCAGTACTTC. Its protein is CASSQAGRQETQYF.